This record covers a single TCR beta chain. These data originate in a study of technical replicates of blood from several donors. The V end was cut by 0 bases, the J end by 4 bases, with 9 bases between. Germline V gene data show CDR1 as MNHEY and CDR2 as SMNVEV (reference sequence). The CDR3 has 14 amino acids. Repertoires were generated with immunoSEQ multiplex PCR, while TCRdb's copy carries only in-frame clones and drops some. The table includes under 100,000 clones, roughly 85% detected once. This sequence originates from a human donor in good health. Some clones in this sample may be carry-over from other donors' samples. The chain has TRBV27 and TRBJ1-2; D gene unclear. Sequenced: PBMCs. The DNA of the CDR3 is TGTGCCAGCAGTTTATCCTCCGGTCTCTATGGCTACACCTTC. This gives the protein CASSLSSGLYGYTF.